A few counts support the clone carrying this T cell receptor beta chain. No antigen is known for it. PCR employed 60 Vbeta and 13 Jbeta primers. The assay was immunoSEQ multiplex PCR, and TCRdb's table has in-frame clones only and misses some. The table has 90,000 to 130,000 clones, around 88% seen once. This sample is drawn from a study of cytomegalovirus exposure and HLA in healthy donors. Study in general: Early released data comprised about 90 million unique TCRs from HLA-typed donors.

Findings and caveats of the study: In an earlier analysis, most TCR beta V segments were productive about 87% or about 30% of the time.

The V gene's germline CDR1 is MNHEY and CDR2 SVGAGI. The CDR3 has 15 amino acids. J gave up 12 bases and V 5 bases, and 15 bases lay outside the gene matches. The sequence came from a man in his forties in good health and CMV-seronegative. The material sequenced was PBMCs. The rearrangement joins TRBV6-5 to TRBJ1-4, with TRBD1 matching 7 bases. The CDR3 here is CASSRGTATSKELFF. For the CDR3, the DNA is TGTGCCAGCAGTAGGGGGACAGCAACTAGCAAGGAACTGTTTTTT.